This is a list of T cell receptor beta chains from one sample in a study of blood T cell repertoires in COVID-19. Here immunoSEQ multiplex PCR was the method, and the copy in TCRdb shows in-frame clones only, minus some. The sample holds 300,000 to 350,000 clones, 75% to 90% seen once. Source material: PBMCs or T cells enriched from blood (not recorded which). The receptors were sampled from a man aged 25-45 years who had recovered from COVID-19. Both conserved end residues are trimmed from each CDR3. D genes are given only for firm matches.

j_gene: TRBJ2-3; v_gene: TRBV11-3; d_gene: TRBD1; CDR3aa: ASSPHWGQGDSDTQY
j_gene: TRBJ2-7; v_gene: TRBV5-4; d_gene: .; CDR3aa: ASSLGVRDSLYEQY
j_gene: TRBJ2-7; v_gene: TRBV6-2/TRBV6-3; d_gene: TRBD2; CDR3aa: ASSHLGLAGAYEQY
j_gene: TRBJ2-1; v_gene: TRBV7-9; d_gene: TRBD1; CDR3aa: ASSSDRSSYNEQF
j_gene: TRBJ2-2; v_gene: TRBV5-8; d_gene: TRBD1; CDR3aa: ASSLVGDRGFSGELF
j_gene: TRBJ1-5; v_gene: TRBV12-3/TRBV12-4; d_gene: .; CDR3aa: ASTQGGPQH
j_gene: TRBJ1-1; v_gene: TRBV3-1/TRBV3-2; d_gene: .; CDR3aa: ASSQVEGNTEAF
j_gene: TRBJ2-5; v_gene: TRBV7-9; d_gene: TRBD1; CDR3aa: ASSPGTGGSARYQETQY
j_gene: TRBJ2-7; v_gene: TRBV11-2; d_gene: TRBD1; CDR3aa: ASSSSGQGNYEQY
j_gene: TRBJ1-1; v_gene: TRBV7-6; d_gene: .; CDR3aa: ASSQTGSGRTEAF
j_gene: TRBJ2-2; v_gene: TRBV5-4; d_gene: TRBD2; CDR3aa: ASSLGTRGGELF
j_gene: TRBJ1-2; v_gene: TRBV5-6; d_gene: TRBD1; CDR3aa: ASSRSRDSLLGGYT
j_gene: TRBJ1-1; v_gene: TRBV20-1; d_gene: .; CDR3aa: SARLPGGAF
j_gene: TRBJ2-5; v_gene: TRBV19; d_gene: TRBD1; CDR3aa: ASSIGGQVIQETQY
j_gene: TRBJ1-1; v_gene: TRBV5-1; d_gene: TRBD1; CDR3aa: ASSLQGSTEAF
j_gene: TRBJ1-6; v_gene: TRBV3-1/TRBV3-2; d_gene: TRBD1; CDR3aa: ASSQITGDPLH
j_gene: TRBJ2-7; v_gene: TRBV6-5; d_gene: TRBD1; CDR3aa: ASSYSGDRNYEQY
j_gene: TRBJ2-7; v_gene: TRBV18; d_gene: .; CDR3aa: ASSPDNEGEQY
j_gene: TRBJ1-1; v_gene: TRBV10-3; d_gene: .; CDR3aa: AIRGREPEAF
j_gene: TRBJ2-3; v_gene: TRBV4-1; d_gene: .; CDR3aa: ASKRTALSTDTQY
j_gene: TRBJ1-5; v_gene: TRBV5-1; d_gene: .; CDR3aa: ASSLGGGHNQPQH
j_gene: TRBJ2-7; v_gene: TRBV4-1; d_gene: TRBD1; CDR3aa: ASSRHWADPGQGPYEQY
j_gene: TRBJ1-4; v_gene: TRBV7-2; d_gene: .; CDR3aa: ASSLGVEKLF
j_gene: TRBJ2-5; v_gene: TRBV2; d_gene: TRBD2; CDR3aa: ASSGTSGVETQY
j_gene: TRBJ1-4; v_gene: TRBV3-1/TRBV3-2; d_gene: .; CDR3aa: ASSQDASAGRWATNEKLF
j_gene: TRBJ2-2; v_gene: TRBV28; d_gene: .; CDR3aa: ASSSPRGTNTGELF
j_gene: TRBJ2-1; v_gene: TRBV6-1; d_gene: .; CDR3aa: ASSGRQEFSYNEQF
j_gene: TRBJ1-5; v_gene: TRBV10-2; d_gene: .; CDR3aa: ASSNGADQPQH